The 15 T cell receptor beta chains presented below share a single source sample, sequenced in a study of T cells in Graves' hyperthyroidism and ophthalmopathy. TCR beta CDR3 region amplification was performed from RNA transcripts. Initially, a first-round RT-PCR of the TCR CDR3 employed the HTBI primer set. TCRdb re-called the multiplex PCR reads through MiXCR, storing one row per CDR3 protein. This sample has about 420,000 distinct CDR3 sequences, with approximately 13% found just once. The source material was blood. These receptor sequences come from a young woman with Graves' hyperthyroidism.

This clonotype was observed at least ten times. V and J are TRBV28 and TRBJ2-3, with TRBD1 matching 9 bases. Germline CDR1 is MDHEN and CDR2 is SYDVKM. V was clipped by 2 bases and J by 4 bases; unmatched bases: 4. The CDR3 length is 15 residues. CDR3 DNA sequence: TGTGCCAGCAGTTTAAGGGACAGGGAGGCAGATACGCAGTATTTT. Translating it yields CASSLRDREADTQYF.

The rearrangement joins TRBV28 to TRBJ2-7; D gene unclear. Per germline, CDR1 MDHEN and CDR2 SYDVKM. Trimming removed 4 bases at V and 5 bases at J, with 12 bases between. The CDR3 consists of 13 residues. CDR3 bases: TGTGCCAGCAGTTCCGCCGATCAGAACGAGCAGTACTTC. Protein product: CASSSADQNEQYF.

There are many counts of this clonotype. J is TRBJ2-2 and V is TRBV7-8, with D perhaps matching TRBD1 or TRBD2 (5 bases each). The V and J ends lost 3 bases and 7 bases respectively, with 21 bases between them. The CDR3 is 17 residues long. Germline CDR1 is SGHVS and CDR2 is FQNEAQ. The CDR3: CASSFETGRGLSGELFF. The CDR3 region has the DNA TGTGCCAGCAGCTTTGAGACGGGACGGGGCCTTAGCGGGGAGCTGTTTTTT.

This clonotype was counted only a few times. The chain recombines TRBV6-1 with TRBJ2-1; D is possibly TRBD1 (7 bases). In germline, CDR1 is MNHNS, CDR2 SASEGT. With 6 bases removed from V and 10 bases from J, the gap between germline ends came to 19 bases. The length of the CDR3 is 14 residues. In DNA form, the CDR3 reads TGTGCCAGCAGCCACGGGGACAGACTAGAGGAGCAGTTCTTC. It is translated as CASSHGDRLEEQFF.

This clonotype was found many times. This chain links TRBV20-1 with TRBJ2-5; D is perhaps TRBD1 (5 bases). The ends were cut back, 0 bases at V and 4 bases at J, with 15 bases in the middle. Germline CDR1 reads DFQATT; CDR2 reads SNEGSKA (reference sequence). This CDR3 region has 15 residues. The CDR3: CSARDHGAGSETQYF. CDR3 nucleotide sequence: TGCAGTGCTAGAGATCATGGAGCAGGGTCAGAGACCCAGTACTTC.

This clonotype has a count of ten or more. This chain uses TRBV5-1 with TRBJ1-1; no reliable D call. The CDR3 spans 14 residues. V was clipped by 4 bases and J by 2 bases, with 12 bases between them. From germline, CDR1 is SGHRS and CDR2 YFSETQ. The DNA of the CDR3 is TGCGCCAGCAGCCAGTCGGCTAGAAACACTGAAGCTTTCTTT. This translates into CASSQSARNTEAFF.

This clonotype has a count of ten or more. The rearrangement joins TRBV12-3 or TRBV12-4 to TRBJ2-1, with a weak D call TRBD1 (6 bases). Deletions cut 5 bases from V and 6 bases from J, with 20 bases between. This CDR3 is built from 16 residues. The CDR3, as DNA: TGTGCCAGCAGTGACCCGGGACACCAGGGTCGCAATGAGCAGTTCTTC. Translated: CASSDPGHQGRNEQFF.

This clonotype was detected a few times. The chain links TRBV7-9 to TRBJ2-1; 10 bases are a match to TRBD2. The length of the CDR3 is 16 residues. The ends lost 2 bases at V and 8 bases at J; junction bases unmatched: 9. Germline CDR1 and CDR2: SEHNR and FQNEAQ (reference sequence). Here the CDR3 reads CASSLSSSGSSYEQFF. The DNA for the CDR3 is TGTGCCAGCAGCTTATCTTCTAGCGGGAGCTCCTATGAGCAGTTCTTC.

This clonotype was detected only a few times. The J gene is TRBJ2-4, the V gene TRBV6-6; the D is unclear. The CDR3 totals 16 residues. Germline V gene data show CDR1 as MNHNY and CDR2 as SVGAGI (reference sequence). V gave up 0 bases and J gave up 0 bases, with 9 bases separating them. The CDR3, as DNA: TGTGCCAGCAGTTACTCGGGTATACTAGCCAAAAACATTCAGTACTTC. It encodes CASSYSGILAKNIQYF.

The genes are TRBV15 and TRBJ2-3; 7 nucleotides match TRBD2. This CDR3 has 18 amino acids. V lost 0 bases to trimming and J lost 2 bases; unmatched junction nucleotides: 11. Germline CDR1 reads LNHNV; CDR2 reads YYDKDF (reference sequence). The CDR3 nucleotides read TGTGCCACCAGCAGAGAAAACACGGGAGGCCCTTCCACAGATACGCAGTATTTT. Protein sequence: CATSRENTGGPSTDTQYF.

The chain combines TRBV28 with TRBJ2-1; 14 bases align to TRBD2. J was trimmed by 7 bases and V by 7 bases; bases with no gene match: 9. Germline V CDR1 and CDR2: MDHEN, SYDVKM. This CDR3 has 16 residues. The CDR3 DNA follows: TGTGCCAGCACTTCCCCGACTAGCGGGAGGGAAAATGAGCAGTTCTTC. Its protein is CASTSPTSGRENEQFF.

This chain joins TRBV28 and TRBJ1-1; no definite D call. Germline V gene data show CDR1 as MDHEN and CDR2 as SYDVKM. Between the trimmed V and J ends, which lost 7 bases and 8 bases, there was a span of 11 bases. CDR3 size: 11 residues. The CDR3, as DNA: TGTGCCAGCAACATAGGACCCGAAGCTTTCTTT. Translating it yields CASNIGPEAFF.

This chain connects TRBV29-1 to TRBJ2-1; 10 bases map to TRBD2. This CDR3 is 14 amino acids long. Losses at the gene ends were 1 base for V and 9 bases for J; bases not matched to a gene: 6. CDR1 and CDR2 from the germline V gene are SQVTM and ANQGSEA. Written as DNA, the CDR3 is TGCAGCGTTGAAGGGGCTAGCGGGAGTGGTGAGCAGTTCTTC. Its protein product is CSVEGASGSGEQFF.

This clonotype was found many times. The genes are TRBV20-1 and TRBJ2-1; 10 bases are shared with TRBD1. The CDR3 runs to 15 residues. The V segment lost 5 bases and the J segment 8 bases; nucleotides outside the gene matches: 12. Germline V gives CDR1 DFQATT, CDR2 SNEGSKA (reference sequence). In nucleotides, the CDR3 is TGCAGTGCTCACTCTGGGACAGGGGTATGGTATGAGCAGTTCTTC. It translates to CSAHSGTGVWYEQFF.

In its sample, this clonotype was seen many times. The rearrangement joins TRBV28 to TRBJ2-3; 11 positions match TRBD2. The junction had 6 bases not matched to a gene; V was cut back by 1 base and J by 3 bases. CDR3 length equals 17 residues. Germline values: CDR1 MDHEN, CDR2 SYDVKM. CDR3 sequence: CASSLSRLAGGTDTQYF. CDR3 nucleotides: TGTGCCAGCAGTTTATCCCGGCTAGCGGGAGGAACAGATACGCAGTATTTT.